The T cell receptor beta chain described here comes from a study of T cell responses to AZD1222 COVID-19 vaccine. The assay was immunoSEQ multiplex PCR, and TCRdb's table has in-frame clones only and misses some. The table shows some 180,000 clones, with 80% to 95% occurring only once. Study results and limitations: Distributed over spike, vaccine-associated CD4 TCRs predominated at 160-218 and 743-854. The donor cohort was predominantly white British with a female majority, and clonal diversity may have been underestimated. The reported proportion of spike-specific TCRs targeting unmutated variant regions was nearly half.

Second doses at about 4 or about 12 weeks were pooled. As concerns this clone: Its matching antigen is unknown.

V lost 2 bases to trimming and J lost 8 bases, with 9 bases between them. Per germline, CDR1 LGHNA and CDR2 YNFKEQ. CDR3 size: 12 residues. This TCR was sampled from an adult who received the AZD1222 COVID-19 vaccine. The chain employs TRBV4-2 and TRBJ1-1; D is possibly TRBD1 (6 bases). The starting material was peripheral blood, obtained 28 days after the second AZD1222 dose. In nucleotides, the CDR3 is TGTGCCAGCAGCCAATGGGGGCTAGAAGCTTTCTTT. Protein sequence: CASSQWGLEAFF.